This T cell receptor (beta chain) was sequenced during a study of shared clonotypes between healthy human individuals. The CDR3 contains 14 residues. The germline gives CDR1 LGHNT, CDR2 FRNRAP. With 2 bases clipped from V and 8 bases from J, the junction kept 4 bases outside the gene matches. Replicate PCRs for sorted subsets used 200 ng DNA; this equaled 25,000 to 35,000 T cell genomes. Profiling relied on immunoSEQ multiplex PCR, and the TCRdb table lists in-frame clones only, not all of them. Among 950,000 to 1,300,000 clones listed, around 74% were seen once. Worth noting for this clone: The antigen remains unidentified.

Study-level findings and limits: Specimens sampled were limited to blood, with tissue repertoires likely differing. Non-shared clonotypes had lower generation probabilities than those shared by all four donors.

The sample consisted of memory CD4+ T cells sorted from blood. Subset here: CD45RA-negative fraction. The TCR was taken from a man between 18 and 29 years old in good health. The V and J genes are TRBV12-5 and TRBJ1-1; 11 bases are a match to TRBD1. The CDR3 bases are TGTGCTAGTGGTTTGTTGGGACAGGGGGTGGAAGCTTTCTTT. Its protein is CASGLLGQGVEAFF.